The clone carrying this TCR beta chain was observed a handful of times. Antigen unknown. V was pared by 2 bases and J by 6 bases, with 6 bases of the junction left unmatched. This CDR3 region has 14 residues. Germline CDR1 is SGHVS and CDR2 is FNYEAQ. This record belongs to a study of cytomegalovirus exposure and HLA in healthy donors. Study results and caveats: TCR beta chains numbering more than 150 were designated cytomegalovirus-associated.

In the PCR, 60 Vbeta and 13 Jbeta primers were used. Assay: immunoSEQ multiplex PCR; the TCRdb copy retains only in-frame clones and omits some. The top ten hold roughly 9.8% of the sample, which has 95,000 to 130,000 clones, around 60% seen once. V and J are TRBV7-6 and TRBJ1-1; 7 bases align to TRBD1. The source material was PBMCs. The clonotype originates from a woman aged 40-49 years in good health and CMV-seropositive. The CDR3 loop is CASSLTTGRSEAFF. The CDR3 DNA is TGTGCCAGCAGCTTAACGACAGGGCGCTCTGAAGCTTTCTTT. Based on the CDR3 plus reference TRBV7-6 and TRBJ1-1, the full variable domain is GAGVSQSPRYKVTKRGQDVALRCDPISGHVSLYWYRQALGQGPEFLTYFNYEAQQDKSGLPNDRFSAERPEGSISTLTIQRTEQRDSAMYRCASSLTTGRSEAFFGQGTRLTVV.